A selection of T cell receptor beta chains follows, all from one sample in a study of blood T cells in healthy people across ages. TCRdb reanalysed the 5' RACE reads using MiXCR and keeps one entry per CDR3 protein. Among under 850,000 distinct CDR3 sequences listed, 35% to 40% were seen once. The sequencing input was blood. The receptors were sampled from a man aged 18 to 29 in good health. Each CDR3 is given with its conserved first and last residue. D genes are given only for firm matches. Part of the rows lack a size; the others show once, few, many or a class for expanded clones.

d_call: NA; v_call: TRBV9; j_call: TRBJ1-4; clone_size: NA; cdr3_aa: CASSASGTGNEKLFF; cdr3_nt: TGTGCCAGCAGCGCCAGCGGGACGGGGAATGAAAAACTGTTTTTT
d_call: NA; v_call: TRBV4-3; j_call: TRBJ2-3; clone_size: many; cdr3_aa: CASSQELVRGTDTQYF; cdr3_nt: TGCGCCAGCAGCCAGGAACTAGTGAGGGGCACAGATACGCAGTATTTT
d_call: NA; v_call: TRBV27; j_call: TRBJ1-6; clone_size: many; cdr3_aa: CASSLRQSGNSPLHF; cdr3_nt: TGTGCCAGCAGTTTAAGGCAGAGCGGCAATTCACCCCTCCACTTT
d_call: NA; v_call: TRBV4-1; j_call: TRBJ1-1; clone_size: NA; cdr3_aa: CASSQYGRTTTEAFF; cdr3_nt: TGCGCCAGCAGCCAATATGGGCGTACAACCACTGAAGCTTTCTTT
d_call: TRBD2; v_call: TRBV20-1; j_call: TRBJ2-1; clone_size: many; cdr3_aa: CSASSPWAGDYNEQFF; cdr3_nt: TGCAGTGCTAGTTCCCCCTGGGCGGGGGACTACAATGAGCAGTTCTTC
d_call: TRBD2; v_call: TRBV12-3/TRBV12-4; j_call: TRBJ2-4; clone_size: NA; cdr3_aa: CASSASSGGGQYF; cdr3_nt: TGTGCCAGCAGTGCCTCTAGCGGGGGGGGTCAGTACTTC
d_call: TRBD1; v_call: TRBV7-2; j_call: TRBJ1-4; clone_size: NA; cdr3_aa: CASSLARQGTNEKLFF; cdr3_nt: TGTGCCAGCAGCTTAGCACGACAGGGGACTAATGAAAAACTGTTTTTT
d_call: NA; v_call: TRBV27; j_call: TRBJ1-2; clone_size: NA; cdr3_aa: CASSCQGSGGYTF; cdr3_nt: TGTGCCAGCAGTTGTCAGGGGAGTGGCGGCTACACCTTC
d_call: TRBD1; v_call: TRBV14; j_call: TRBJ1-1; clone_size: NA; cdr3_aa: CASSRGQGNVRAFF; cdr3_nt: TGTGCCAGCAGCCGAGGACAGGGGAATGTTCGAGCTTTCTTT
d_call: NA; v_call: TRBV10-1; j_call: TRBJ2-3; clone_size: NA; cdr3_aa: CASNYKYHRARRTDTQYF; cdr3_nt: TGCGCCAGCAACTACAAATATCACAGGGCTCGGAGGACAGATACGCAGTATTTT
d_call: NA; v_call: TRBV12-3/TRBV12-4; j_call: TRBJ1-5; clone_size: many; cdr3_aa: CASRAGQTGQPQHF; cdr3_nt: TGTGCCAGCAGGGCAGGACAAACGGGCCAGCCCCAGCATTTT
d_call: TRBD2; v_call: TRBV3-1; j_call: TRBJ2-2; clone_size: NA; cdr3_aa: CASSQGGGSGELFF; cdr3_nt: TGTGCCAGCAGCCAAGGGGGGGGATCCGGGGAGCTGTTTTTT
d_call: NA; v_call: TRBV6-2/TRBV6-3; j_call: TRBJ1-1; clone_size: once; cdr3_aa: CASNKLSPNTEVFF; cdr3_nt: TGTGCCAGCAACAAGTTAAGTCCGAACACTGAAGTTTTCTTT
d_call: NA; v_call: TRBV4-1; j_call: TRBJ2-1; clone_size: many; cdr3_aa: CASSQGLGGTNNEQFF; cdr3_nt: TGCGCCAGCAGCCAAGGGTTAGGCGGGACCAACAATGAGCAGTTCTTC
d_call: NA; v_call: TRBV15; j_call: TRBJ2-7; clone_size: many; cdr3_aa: CATSRDSVRYEQYF; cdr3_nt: TGTGCCACCAGCAGAGATAGCGTCCGCTACGAGCAGTACTTC
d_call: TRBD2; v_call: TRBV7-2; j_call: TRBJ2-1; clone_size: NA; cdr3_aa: CANSLAPSGPYNEQFF; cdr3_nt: TGTGCCAACAGCTTAGCCCCTAGCGGTCCCTACAACGAGCAGTTCTTC